This entry is about one T cell receptor (beta chain). Assay used: immunoSEQ multiplex PCR; TCRdb lists only in-frame clones, some missing. The profile shows 75,000 to 80,000 clones, 81% of them singletons. These data are taken from a study of OX40 agonist ivuxolimab in advanced cancers. Study-level background: Cancers in dose escalation were hepatocellular, melanoma, renal cell and head and neck.

Germline V gene sequence: CDR1 MNHNS, CDR2 SASEGT. CDR3 length: 15 residues. V shed 5 bases and J shed 4 bases, with 15 bases lying between them. No patient had autoimmune disease or received systemic immunosuppression. The origin of this receptor is an adult with an advanced solid tumor such as melanoma, head and neck, liver or kidney cancer. The chain carries TRBV6-1 and TRBJ1-5, with D possibly matching TRBD1 (5 bases). Sample: CD4+ or CD8+ T cells sorted from blood, taken in a trial of the OX40 agonist ivuxolimab. CDR3 in amino acids: CASSFDIRGNQPQHF. The CDR3 DNA follows: TGTGCCAGCAGTTTTGACATACGGGGGAATCAGCCCCAGCATTTT.